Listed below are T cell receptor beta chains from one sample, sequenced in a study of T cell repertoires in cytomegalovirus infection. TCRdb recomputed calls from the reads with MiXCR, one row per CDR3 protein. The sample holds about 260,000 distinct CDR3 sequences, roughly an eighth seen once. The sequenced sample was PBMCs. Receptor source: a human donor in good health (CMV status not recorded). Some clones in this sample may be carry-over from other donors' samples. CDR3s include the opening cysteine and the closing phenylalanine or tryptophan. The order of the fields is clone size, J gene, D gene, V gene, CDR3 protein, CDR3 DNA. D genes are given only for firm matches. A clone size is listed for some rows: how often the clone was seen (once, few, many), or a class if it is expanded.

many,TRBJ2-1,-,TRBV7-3,CASSLGFGGDEQFF,TGTGCCAGCAGCTTAGGTTTCGGCGGCGATGAGCAGTTCTTC
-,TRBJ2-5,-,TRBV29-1,CSVPTQLSGETQYF,TGCAGCGTCCCAACCCAATTATCCGGGGAGACCCAGTACTTC
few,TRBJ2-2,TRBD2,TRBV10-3,CAITPGSGPNTGELFF,TGTGCCATCACCCCGGGTAGCGGGCCAAACACCGGGGAGCTGTTTTTT
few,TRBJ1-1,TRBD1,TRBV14,CASSHRGRGTEAFF,TGTGCCAGCAGCCATAGGGGGCGTGGGACTGAAGCTTTCTTT
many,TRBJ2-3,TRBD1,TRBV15,CATSGSGQGRLDTQYF,TGTGCCACCAGCGGCTCGGGACAGGGAAGACTAGATACGCAGTATTTT
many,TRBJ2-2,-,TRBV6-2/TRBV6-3,CASSYSPSGGAELFF,TGTGCCAGCAGTTACTCTCCTTCTGGGGGTGCGGAGCTGTTTTTT
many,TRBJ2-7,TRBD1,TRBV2,CASKGQASGYEQYF,TGTGCCAGCAAAGGACAGGCTTCAGGGTACGAGCAGTACTTC
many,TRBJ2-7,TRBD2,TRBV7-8,CASSSPGLTYEQYF,TGTGCCAGCAGTTCCCCGGGACTAACCTACGAGCAGTACTTC
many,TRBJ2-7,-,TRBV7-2,CASSLPETYEQYF,TGTGCCAGCAGTCTTCCGGAAACGTACGAGCAGTACTTC
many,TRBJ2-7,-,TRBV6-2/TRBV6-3,CASSYDGHDEQYF,TGTGCCAGCAGTTACGACGGACACGACGAGCAGTACTTC
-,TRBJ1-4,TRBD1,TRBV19,CASLGQGNEKLFF,TGTGCCAGCCTCGGACAGGGGAATGAAAAACTGTTTTTT
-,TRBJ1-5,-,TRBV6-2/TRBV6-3,CASSYLRGREPQHF,TGTGCCAGCAGTTATTTGAGGGGAAGAGAGCCCCAGCATTTT
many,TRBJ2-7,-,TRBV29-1,CSVVVLETYEQYF,TGCAGCGTTGTGGTTTTGGAAACCTACGAGCAGTACTTC
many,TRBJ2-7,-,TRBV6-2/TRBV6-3,CASSYTAYEQYF,TGTGCCAGCAGTTACACAGCCTACGAGCAGTACTTC
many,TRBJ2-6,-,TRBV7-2,CASSLVLGPTGANVLTF,TGTGCCAGCAGCTTAGTTTTGGGACCCACTGGGGCCAACGTCCTGACTTTC
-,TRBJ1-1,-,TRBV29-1,CSANTEAFF,TGCAGCGCCAACACTGAAGCTTTCTTT
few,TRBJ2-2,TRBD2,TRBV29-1,CSASPAGGNTGELFF,TGCAGCGCCTCCCCAGCGGGGGGTAACACCGGGGAGCTGTTTTTT
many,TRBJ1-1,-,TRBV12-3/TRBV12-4,CASSLATGVGGTEAFF,TGTGCCAGCAGTTTAGCGACCGGTGTTGGTGGCACTGAAGCTTTCTTT
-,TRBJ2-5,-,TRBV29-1,CSVLDSPKGRVETQYF,TGCAGCGTTTTGGACAGCCCCAAGGGACGAGTCGAGACCCAGTACTTC
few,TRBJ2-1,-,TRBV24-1,CATSDGPTNYNEQFF,TGTGCCACCAGTGATGGACCAACTAATTACAATGAGCAGTTCTTC
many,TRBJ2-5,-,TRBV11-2,CASSPRGAYETQYF,TGTGCCAGCAGCCCTCGGGGAGCCTACGAGACCCAGTACTTC
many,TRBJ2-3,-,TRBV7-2,CASVLWGSGTDTQYF,TGTGCCAGCGTCTTGTGGGGATCCGGAACAGATACGCAGTATTTT
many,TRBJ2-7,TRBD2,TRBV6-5,CASTTERAGRPSYEQYF,TGTGCCAGCACCACCGAAAGAGCGGGGCGACCCTCCTACGAGCAGTACTTC
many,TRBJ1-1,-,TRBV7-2,CASRFRGGMGAEAFF,TGTGCCAGCAGGTTTAGGGGGGGAATGGGTGCTGAAGCTTTCTTT
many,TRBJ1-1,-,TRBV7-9,CASSSGTPTEAFF,TGTGCCAGCAGCTCCGGGACGCCTACTGAAGCTTTCTTT
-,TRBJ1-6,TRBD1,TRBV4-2,CASSQPDRGQMSPLHF,TGTGCCAGCAGCCAACCGGACAGGGGGCAGATGTCACCCCTCCACTTT
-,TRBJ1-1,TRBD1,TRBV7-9,CASSHFDRGGTEAFF,TGTGCCAGCAGCCACTTTGACAGGGGAGGCACTGAAGCTTTCTTT
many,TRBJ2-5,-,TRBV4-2,CASSRGTGEETQYF,TGTGCCAGCAGCCGGGGGACCGGCGAGGAGACCCAGTACTTC
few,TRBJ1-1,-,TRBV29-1,CSVAMRLNTEAFF,TGCAGCGTTGCCATGCGGTTGAACACTGAAGCTTTCTTT
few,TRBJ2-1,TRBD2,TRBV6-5,CASSYGAGGTYEQFF,TGTGCCAGCAGTTACGGGGCGGGAGGGACGTATGAGCAGTTCTTC
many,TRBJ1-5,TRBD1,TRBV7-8,CASSSRDVTGIDQPQHF,TGTGCCAGCAGCTCGAGAGATGTGACAGGGATAGATCAGCCCCAGCATTTT
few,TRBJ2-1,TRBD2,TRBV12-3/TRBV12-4,CASKGASRASGSFGYEQFF,TGTGCCAGCAAAGGGGCTTCTAGGGCTAGCGGGAGTTTCGGGTATGAGCAGTTCTTC
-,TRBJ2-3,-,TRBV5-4,CASSLQGFTDTQYF,TGTGCCAGCAGCTTGCAAGGTTTCACAGATACGCAGTATTTT
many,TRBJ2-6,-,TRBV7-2,CASSFQVRAGANVLTF,TGTGCCAGCAGCTTTCAGGTCCGGGCTGGGGCCAACGTCCTGACTTTC
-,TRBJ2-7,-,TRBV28,CASSPGQPRMYF,TGTGCCAGCAGTCCCGGACAGCCCCGGATGTACTTC